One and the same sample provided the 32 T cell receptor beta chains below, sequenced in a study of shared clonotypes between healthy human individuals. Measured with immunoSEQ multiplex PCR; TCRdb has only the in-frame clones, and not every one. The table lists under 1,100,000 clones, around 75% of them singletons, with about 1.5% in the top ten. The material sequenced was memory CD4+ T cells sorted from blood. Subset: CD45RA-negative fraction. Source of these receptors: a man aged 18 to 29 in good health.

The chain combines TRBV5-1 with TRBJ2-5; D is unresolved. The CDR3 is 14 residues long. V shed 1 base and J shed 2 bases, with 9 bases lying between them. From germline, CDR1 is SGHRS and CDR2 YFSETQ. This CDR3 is CASSLMQQQETQYF. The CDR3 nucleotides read TGCGCCAGCAGCTTGATGCAGCAGCAAGAGACCCAGTACTTC.

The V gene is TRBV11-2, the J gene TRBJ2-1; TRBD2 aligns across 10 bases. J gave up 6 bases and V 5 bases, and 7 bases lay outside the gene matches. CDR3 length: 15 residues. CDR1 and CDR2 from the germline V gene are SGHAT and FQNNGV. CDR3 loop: CASSELAGVSNEQFF. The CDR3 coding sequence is TGTGCCAGCAGCGAGCTAGCGGGAGTTAGCAATGAGCAGTTCTTC.

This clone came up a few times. DNA of the CDR3: TGTGCCAGCAGTTCGGACAGTGTAGGGAATCAGCCCCAGCATTTT. It translates to CASSSDSVGNQPQHF. The rearrangement joins TRBV28 to TRBJ1-5, with D perhaps TRBD1 (6 bases). The CDR3 is 15 amino acids. Germline values: CDR1 MDHEN, CDR2 SYDVKM. The V end was cut by 4 bases, the J end by 4 bases, with 14 bases between.

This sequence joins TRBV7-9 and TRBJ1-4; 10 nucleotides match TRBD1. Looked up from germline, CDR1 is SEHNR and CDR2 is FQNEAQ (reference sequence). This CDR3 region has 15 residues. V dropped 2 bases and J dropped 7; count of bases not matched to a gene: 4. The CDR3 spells CASSLLDRGPEKLFF. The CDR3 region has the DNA TGTGCCAGCAGCTTACTCGACAGGGGGCCTGAAAAACTGTTTTTT. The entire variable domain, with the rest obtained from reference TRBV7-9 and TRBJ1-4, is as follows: DTGVSQNPRHKITKRGQNVTFRCDPISEHNRLYWYRQTLGQGPEFLTYFQNEAQLEKSRLLSDRFSAERPKGSFSTLEIQRTEQGDSAMYLCASSLLDRGPEKLFFGSGTQLSVL.

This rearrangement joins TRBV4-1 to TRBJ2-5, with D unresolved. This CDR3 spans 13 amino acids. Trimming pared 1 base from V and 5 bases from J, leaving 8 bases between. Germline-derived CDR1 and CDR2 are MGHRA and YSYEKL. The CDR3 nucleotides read TGCGCCAGCAGCCAAGGTGTGGTGGAGACCCAGTACTTC. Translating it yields CASSQGVVETQYF.

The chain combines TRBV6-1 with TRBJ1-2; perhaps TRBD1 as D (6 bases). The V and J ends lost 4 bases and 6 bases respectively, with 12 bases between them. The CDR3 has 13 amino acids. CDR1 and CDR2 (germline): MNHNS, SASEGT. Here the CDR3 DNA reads TGTGCCAGCAGTGGGGGGCTGGGGGATGGCTACACCTTC. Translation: CASSGGLGDGYTF.

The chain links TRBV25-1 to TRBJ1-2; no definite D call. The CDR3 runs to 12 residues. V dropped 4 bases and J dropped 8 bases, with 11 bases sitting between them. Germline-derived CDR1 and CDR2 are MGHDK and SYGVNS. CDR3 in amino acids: CASSAGGYGYTF. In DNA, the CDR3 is TGTGCCAGCAGTGCCGGCGGGTACGGCTACACCTTC.

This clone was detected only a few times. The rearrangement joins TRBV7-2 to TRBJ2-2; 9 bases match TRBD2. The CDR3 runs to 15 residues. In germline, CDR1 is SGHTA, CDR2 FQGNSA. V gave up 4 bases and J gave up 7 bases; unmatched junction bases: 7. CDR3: CASSYRRGRGGELFF. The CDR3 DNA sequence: TGTGCCAGCAGCTACCGCCGCGGGAGGGGCGGGGAGCTGTTTTTT.

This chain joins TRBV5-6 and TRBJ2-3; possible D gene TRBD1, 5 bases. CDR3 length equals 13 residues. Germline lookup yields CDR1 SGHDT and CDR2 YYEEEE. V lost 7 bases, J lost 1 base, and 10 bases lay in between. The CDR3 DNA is TGTGCCAGCGTGTTAGGGGGCACAGATACGCAGTATTTT. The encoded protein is CASVLGGTDTQYF.

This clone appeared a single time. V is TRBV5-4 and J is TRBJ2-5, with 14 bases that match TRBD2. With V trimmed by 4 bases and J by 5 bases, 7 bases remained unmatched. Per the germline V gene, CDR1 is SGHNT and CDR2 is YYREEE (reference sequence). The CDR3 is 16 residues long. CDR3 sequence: CASSGRLAGGYETQYF. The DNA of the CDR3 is TGTGCCAGCAGCGGCCGACTAGCGGGGGGGTATGAGACCCAGTACTTC.

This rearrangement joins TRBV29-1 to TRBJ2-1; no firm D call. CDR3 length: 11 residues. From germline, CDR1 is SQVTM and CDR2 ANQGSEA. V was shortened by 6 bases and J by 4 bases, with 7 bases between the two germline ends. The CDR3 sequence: CSVRRYNEQFF. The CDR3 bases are TGCAGCGTCCGGCGTTACAATGAGCAGTTCTTC.

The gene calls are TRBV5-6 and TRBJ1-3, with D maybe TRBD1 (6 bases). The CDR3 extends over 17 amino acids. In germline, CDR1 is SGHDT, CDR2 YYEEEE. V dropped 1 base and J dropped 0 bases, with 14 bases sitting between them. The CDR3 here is CASSLRGQGNSGNTIYF. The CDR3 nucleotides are TGTGCCAGCAGCTTGCGGGGGCAGGGAAACTCTGGAAACACCATATATTTT.

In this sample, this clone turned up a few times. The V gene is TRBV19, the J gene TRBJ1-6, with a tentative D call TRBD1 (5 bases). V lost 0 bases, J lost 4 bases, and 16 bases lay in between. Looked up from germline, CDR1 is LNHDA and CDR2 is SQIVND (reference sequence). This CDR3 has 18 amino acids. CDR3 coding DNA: TGTGCCAGTAGTATAGAGGGGGGATCCGTTTTGTATAATTCACCCCTCCACTTT. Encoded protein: CASSIEGGSVLYNSPLHF.

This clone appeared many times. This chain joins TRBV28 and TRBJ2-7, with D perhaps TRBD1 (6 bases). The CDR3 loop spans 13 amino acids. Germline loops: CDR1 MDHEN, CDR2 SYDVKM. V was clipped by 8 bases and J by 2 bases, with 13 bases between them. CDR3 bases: TGTGCCAGCTTCAGGGGACCCCCCTACGAGCAGTACTTC. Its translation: CASFRGPPYEQYF.

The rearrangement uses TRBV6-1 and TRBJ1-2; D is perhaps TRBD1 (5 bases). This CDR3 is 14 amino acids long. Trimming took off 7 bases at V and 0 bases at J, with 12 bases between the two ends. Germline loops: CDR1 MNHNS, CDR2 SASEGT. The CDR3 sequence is CASIPGTSNYGYTF. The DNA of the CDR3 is TGTGCCAGCATTCCAGGGACCTCTAACTATGGCTACACCTTC.

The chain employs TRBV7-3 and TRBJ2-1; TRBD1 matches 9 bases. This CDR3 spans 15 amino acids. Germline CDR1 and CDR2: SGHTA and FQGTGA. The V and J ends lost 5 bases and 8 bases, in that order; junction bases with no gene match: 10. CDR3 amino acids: CASSAGQGPRDEQFF. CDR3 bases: TGTGCCAGCAGCGCGGGACAGGGTCCCCGGGATGAGCAGTTCTTC. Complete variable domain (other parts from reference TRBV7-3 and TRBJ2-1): GAGVSQTPSNKVTEKGKYVELRCDPISGHTALYWYRQSLGQGPEFLIYFQGTGAADDSGLPNDRFFAVRPEGSVSTLKIQRTERGDSAVYLCASSAGQGPRDEQFFGPGTRLTVL.

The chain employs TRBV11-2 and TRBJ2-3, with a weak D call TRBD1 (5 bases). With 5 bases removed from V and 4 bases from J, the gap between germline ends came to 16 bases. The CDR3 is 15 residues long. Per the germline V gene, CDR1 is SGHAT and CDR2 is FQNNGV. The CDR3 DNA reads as TGTGCCAGCAGCCCCGGAGCAGGGCGCCCAGATACGCAGTATTTT. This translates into CASSPGAGRPDTQYF.

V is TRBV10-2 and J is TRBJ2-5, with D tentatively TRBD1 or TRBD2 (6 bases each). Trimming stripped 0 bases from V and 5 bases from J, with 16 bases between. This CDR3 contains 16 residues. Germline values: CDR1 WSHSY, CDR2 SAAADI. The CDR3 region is CASSESSGAWAETQYF. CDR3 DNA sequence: TGCGCCAGCAGTGAGTCATCGGGGGCTTGGGCGGAGACCCAGTACTTC.

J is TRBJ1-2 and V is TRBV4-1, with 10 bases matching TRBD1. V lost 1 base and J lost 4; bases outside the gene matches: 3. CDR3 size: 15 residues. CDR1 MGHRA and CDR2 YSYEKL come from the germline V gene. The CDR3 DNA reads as TGCGCCAGCAGCCAAGGAGACAGGGGGCCCTATGGCTACACCTTC. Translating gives CASSQGDRGPYGYTF.

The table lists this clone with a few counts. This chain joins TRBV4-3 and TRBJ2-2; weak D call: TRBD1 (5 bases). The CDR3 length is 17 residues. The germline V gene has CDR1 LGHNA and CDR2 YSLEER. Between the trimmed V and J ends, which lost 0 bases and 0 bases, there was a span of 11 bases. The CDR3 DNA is TGCGCCAGCAGCCAAGATCACAGGACGGCGAACACCGGGGAGCTGTTTTTT. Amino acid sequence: CASSQDHRTANTGELFF.

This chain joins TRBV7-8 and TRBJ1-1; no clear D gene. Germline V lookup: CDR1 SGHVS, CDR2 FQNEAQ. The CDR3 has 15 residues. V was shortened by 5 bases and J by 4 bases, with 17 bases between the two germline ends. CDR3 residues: CASSLVGFVSTEAFF. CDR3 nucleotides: TGTGCCAGCAGCCTTGTCGGGTTTGTGAGCACTGAAGCTTTCTTT.

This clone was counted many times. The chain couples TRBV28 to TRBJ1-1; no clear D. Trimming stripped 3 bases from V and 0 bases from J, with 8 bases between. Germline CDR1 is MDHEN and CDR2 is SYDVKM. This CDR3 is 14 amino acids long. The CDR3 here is CASSFLRLNTEAFF. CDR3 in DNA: TGTGCCAGCAGTTTTCTGAGATTGAACACTGAAGCTTTCTTT.

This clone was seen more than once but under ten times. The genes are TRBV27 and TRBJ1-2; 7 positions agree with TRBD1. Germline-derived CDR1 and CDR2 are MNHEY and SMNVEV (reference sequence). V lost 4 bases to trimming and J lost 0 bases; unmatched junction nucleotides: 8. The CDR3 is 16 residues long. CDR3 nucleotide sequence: TGTGCCAGCAGTTCCGCATATCAGGGGGCTAACTATGGCTACACCTTC. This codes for CASSSAYQGANYGYTF.

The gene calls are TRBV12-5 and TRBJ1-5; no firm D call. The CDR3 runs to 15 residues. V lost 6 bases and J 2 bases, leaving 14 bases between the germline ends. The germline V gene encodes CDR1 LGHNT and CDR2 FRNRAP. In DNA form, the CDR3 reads TGTGCTAGTGGGGAACGGGGATACGGCAATCAGCCCCAGCATTTT. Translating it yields CASGERGYGNQPQHF.

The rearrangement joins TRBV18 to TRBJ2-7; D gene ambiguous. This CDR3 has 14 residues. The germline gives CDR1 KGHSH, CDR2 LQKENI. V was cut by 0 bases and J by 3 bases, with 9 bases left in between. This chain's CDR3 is CASSPPGRIYEQYF. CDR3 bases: TGTGCCAGCTCACCACCCGGCCGCATCTACGAGCAGTACTTC.

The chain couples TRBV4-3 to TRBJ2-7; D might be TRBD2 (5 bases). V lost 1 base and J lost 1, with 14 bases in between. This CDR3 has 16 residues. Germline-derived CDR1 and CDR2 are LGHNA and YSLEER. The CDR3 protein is CASSQGMVGLSYEQYF. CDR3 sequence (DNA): TGCGCCAGCAGCCAAGGGATGGTAGGACTTTCCTACGAGCAGTACTTC.

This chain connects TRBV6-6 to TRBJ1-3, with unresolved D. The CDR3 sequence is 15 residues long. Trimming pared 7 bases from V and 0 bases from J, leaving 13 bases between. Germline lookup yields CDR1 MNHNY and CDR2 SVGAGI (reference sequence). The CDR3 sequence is CASIGRNHSGNTIYF. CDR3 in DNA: TGTGCCAGCATCGGCCGTAACCACTCTGGAAACACCATATATTTT.

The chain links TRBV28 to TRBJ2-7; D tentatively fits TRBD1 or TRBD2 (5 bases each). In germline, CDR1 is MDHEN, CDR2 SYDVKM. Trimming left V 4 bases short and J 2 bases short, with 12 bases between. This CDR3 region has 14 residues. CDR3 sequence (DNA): TGTGCCAGCAGTTCCGGGACGGCACCCTACGAGCAGTACTTC. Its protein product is CASSSGTAPYEQYF.

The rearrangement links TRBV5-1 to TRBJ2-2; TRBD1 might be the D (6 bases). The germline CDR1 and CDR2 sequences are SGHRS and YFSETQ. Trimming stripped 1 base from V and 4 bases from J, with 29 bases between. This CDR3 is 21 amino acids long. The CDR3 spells CASSLSLQGFMGPTSTGELFF. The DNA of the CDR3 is TGCGCCAGCAGCTTGTCCTTACAGGGTTTCATGGGTCCTACTTCCACCGGGGAGCTGTTTTTT.

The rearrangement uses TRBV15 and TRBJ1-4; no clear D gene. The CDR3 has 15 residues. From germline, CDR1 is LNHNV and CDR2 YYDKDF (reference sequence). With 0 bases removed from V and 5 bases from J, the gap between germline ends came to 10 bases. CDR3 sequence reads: CATSRDRRINEKLFF. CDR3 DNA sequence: TGTGCCACCAGCAGAGATCGGAGGATCAATGAAAAACTGTTTTTT.

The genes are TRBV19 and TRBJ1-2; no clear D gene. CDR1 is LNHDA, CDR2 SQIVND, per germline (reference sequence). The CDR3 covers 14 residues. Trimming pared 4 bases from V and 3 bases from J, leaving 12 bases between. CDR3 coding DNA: TGTGCCAGTAGTACCCTGAGGACTCACTATGGCTACACCTTC. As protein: CASSTLRTHYGYTF.

The CDR3 here is CASSESQPQHF. DNA of the CDR3: TGTGCCAGCAGTGAGAGTCAGCCCCAGCATTTT. The chain joins TRBV2 to TRBJ1-5; D not resolved. V was trimmed by 3 bases and J by 6 bases, leaving 3 bases between them. Germline V CDR1 and CDR2: SNHLY, FYNNEI. CDR3 size: 11 residues. Full variable domain (remainder filled in from reference TRBV2 and TRBJ1-5): EPEVTQTPSHQVTQMGQEVILRCVPISNHLYFYWYRQILGQKVEFLVSFYNNEISEKSEIFDDQFSVERPDGSNFTLKIRSTKLEDSAMYFCASSESQPQHFGDGTRLSIL.